Listed below are T cell receptor beta chains from one sample, sequenced in a study of blood T cell repertoires in COVID-19. The protocol was immunoSEQ multiplex PCR, while the TCRdb copy is restricted to in-frame clones and leaves out a portion. This sample carries about 330,000 clones, about 90% of them seen once, and the ten largest clones take under 1.3%. Source material: PBMCs or T cells enriched from blood (not recorded which). Receptors originate from a woman in her 30s who had recovered from COVID-19. The CDR3 runs from the conserved cysteine through the conserved F or W. Fields, in order: D gene, V gene, J gene, clone size, CDR3 DNA, CDR3 protein. The D gene is left open where the match is weak. For some rows the clone size is stated as once, few or many, or as a class when expanded; others skip it.

d_gene: NA
v_gene: TRBV27
j_gene: TRBJ2-5
abundance: NA
CDR3nt: TGTGCCAGCAAACCGGCTGTGGGGGCAAAAGAGACCCAGTACTTC
CDR3aa: CASKPAVGAKETQYF

d_gene: TRBD1
v_gene: TRBV2
j_gene: TRBJ1-5
abundance: NA
CDR3nt: TGTGCCAGCAGTGTTGGGACAGGGGTTCAGCCCCAGCATTTT
CDR3aa: CASSVGTGVQPQHF

d_gene: NA
v_gene: TRBV28
j_gene: TRBJ1-4
abundance: NA
CDR3nt: TGTGCCAGCAGTCGGGCAACTAATGAAAAACTGTTTTTT
CDR3aa: CASSRATNEKLFF

d_gene: NA
v_gene: TRBV2
j_gene: TRBJ1-5
abundance: NA
CDR3nt: TGTGCCAGCAGAGACACCTTTAGCAATCAGCCCCAGCATTTT
CDR3aa: CASRDTFSNQPQHF

d_gene: TRBD1
v_gene: TRBV6-5
j_gene: TRBJ2-3
abundance: NA
CDR3nt: TGTGCCAGCAGGAAACAGGGGACAACGAATACGCAGTATTTT
CDR3aa: CASRKQGTTNTQYF

d_gene: TRBD2
v_gene: TRBV5-1
j_gene: TRBJ2-5
abundance: many
CDR3nt: TGCGCCAGCAGCTTATATAGCGGGGGGACTCAAGAGACCCAGTACTTC
CDR3aa: CASSLYSGGTQETQYF

d_gene: TRBD1
v_gene: TRBV5-1
j_gene: TRBJ2-5
abundance: NA
CDR3nt: TGCGCCAGCAGCTCTTCGGACAGGGGGCGCGGGGAGACCCAGTACTTC
CDR3aa: CASSSSDRGRGETQYF

d_gene: NA
v_gene: TRBV2
j_gene: TRBJ2-3
abundance: NA
CDR3nt: TGTGCCAGCACCTGGACTCGGCCAAACACAGATACGCAGTATTTT
CDR3aa: CASTWTRPNTDTQYF

d_gene: NA
v_gene: TRBV4-3
j_gene: TRBJ1-2
abundance: NA
CDR3nt: TGCGCCAGCAGCCAAGTGGCGGTTTTGGACTATGGCTACACCTTC
CDR3aa: CASSQVAVLDYGYTF

d_gene: TRBD1
v_gene: TRBV7-9
j_gene: TRBJ1-4
abundance: NA
CDR3nt: TGTGCCAGCAGCCTATTAACAGGGGGCTGGGAAAAACTGTTTTTT
CDR3aa: CASSLLTGGWEKLFF

d_gene: NA
v_gene: TRBV27
j_gene: TRBJ1-1
abundance: few
CDR3nt: TGTGCCAGCAGTTTATTACAGGGCGGGGGGCGGACTGAAGCTTTCTTT
CDR3aa: CASSLLQGGGRTEAFF

d_gene: NA
v_gene: TRBV15
j_gene: TRBJ2-3
abundance: NA
CDR3nt: TGTGCCTTTCGACAGGCGAGCACAGATACGCAGTATTTT
CDR3aa: CAFRQASTDTQYF

d_gene: NA
v_gene: TRBV7-2
j_gene: TRBJ1-2
abundance: NA
CDR3nt: TGTGCCCTTGTGGAGGGCTATGGCTACACCTTC
CDR3aa: CALVEGYGYTF

d_gene: NA
v_gene: TRBV7-9
j_gene: TRBJ2-4
abundance: few
CDR3nt: TGTGCCAGCAGCTTCCGGGGAGCCAAAAACATTCAGTACTTC
CDR3aa: CASSFRGAKNIQYF

d_gene: NA
v_gene: TRBV6-5
j_gene: TRBJ1-1
abundance: NA
CDR3nt: TGTGCCAGCAGTTACGTCGCAGGGTTGGCCACTGAAGCTTTCTTT
CDR3aa: CASSYVAGLATEAFF

d_gene: NA
v_gene: TRBV5-8
j_gene: TRBJ1-1
abundance: few
CDR3nt: TGTGCCAGCACCCCAAGACTAACAGGGTTCTACACTGAAGCTTTCTTT
CDR3aa: CASTPRLTGFYTEAFF

d_gene: NA
v_gene: TRBV7-2
j_gene: TRBJ2-7
abundance: NA
CDR3nt: TGTGCCAGCAGCCCGCGGCAGGGCTACGAGCAGTACTTC
CDR3aa: CASSPRQGYEQYF

d_gene: NA
v_gene: TRBV6-5
j_gene: TRBJ1-5
abundance: NA
CDR3nt: TGTGCCAGCTCGGAACGGGAGAATCAGCCCCAGCATTTT
CDR3aa: CASSERENQPQHF

d_gene: TRBD1
v_gene: TRBV11-2
j_gene: TRBJ2-7
abundance: NA
CDR3nt: TGTGCCAGCAGCTTAGCCATGGACAGGGCCTACGAGCAGTACTTC
CDR3aa: CASSLAMDRAYEQYF

d_gene: NA
v_gene: TRBV10-3
j_gene: TRBJ1-4
abundance: NA
CDR3nt: TGTGCCATCAGTGCGGCAGGAGGGGATGAAAAACTGTTTTTT
CDR3aa: CAISAAGGDEKLFF

d_gene: TRBD2
v_gene: TRBV7-9
j_gene: TRBJ2-3
abundance: NA
CDR3nt: TGTGCCAGCAGCTTATGGATAGCGGGACTGTCCGGGGATACGCAGTATTTT
CDR3aa: CASSLWIAGLSGDTQYF

d_gene: NA
v_gene: TRBV5-4
j_gene: TRBJ2-7
abundance: NA
CDR3nt: TGTGCCAGCAGCCGGAATCAGGTAACCTACGAGCAGTACTTC
CDR3aa: CASSRNQVTYEQYF

d_gene: NA
v_gene: TRBV7-6
j_gene: TRBJ1-3
abundance: NA
CDR3nt: TGTGCCAGCAGCTTAAACCCCGGCTCTGGAAACACCATATATTTT
CDR3aa: CASSLNPGSGNTIYF

d_gene: TRBD2
v_gene: TRBV7-9
j_gene: TRBJ2-2
abundance: NA
CDR3nt: TGTGCCAGCAGCCCCTCTCTGGGAGGGGTGGCTGTGACCGGGGAGCTGTTTTTT
CDR3aa: CASSPSLGGVAVTGELFF

d_gene: NA
v_gene: TRBV6-5
j_gene: TRBJ1-4
abundance: NA
CDR3nt: TGTGCCAGCAGTTCGTCGGGGGGCTTTGTTGAAAAACTGTTTTTT
CDR3aa: CASSSSGGFVEKLFF

d_gene: TRBD1
v_gene: TRBV19
j_gene: TRBJ1-5
abundance: NA
CDR3nt: TGTGCCAGTAGTACGCAGGGGGCAGGTCAGCCCCAGCATTTT
CDR3aa: CASSTQGAGQPQHF

d_gene: TRBD1
v_gene: TRBV18
j_gene: TRBJ1-2
abundance: NA
CDR3nt: TGTGCCAGCTCACCATCTTCCGGGACAGGGGTTCTCTATGGCTACACCTTC
CDR3aa: CASSPSSGTGVLYGYTF

d_gene: NA
v_gene: TRBV5-1
j_gene: TRBJ2-3
abundance: NA
CDR3nt: TGCGCCAGCACGAGGACAGAAACAGATACGCAGTATTTT
CDR3aa: CASTRTETDTQYF

d_gene: NA
v_gene: TRBV5-4
j_gene: TRBJ2-7
abundance: few
CDR3nt: TGTGCCAGCAGCCCGCCTTCGGGTCCTACCTACGAGCAGTACTTC
CDR3aa: CASSPPSGPTYEQYF

d_gene: TRBD1
v_gene: TRBV28
j_gene: TRBJ2-7
abundance: NA
CDR3nt: TGTGCCAGCCAGGGACAGCAACTCTACGAGCAGTACTTC
CDR3aa: CASQGQQLYEQYF

d_gene: TRBD2
v_gene: TRBV5-4
j_gene: TRBJ2-5
abundance: NA
CDR3nt: TGTGCCAGCAGCCAGATAGCGGGGGGGCCTAACGGAGAGACCCAGTACTTC
CDR3aa: CASSQIAGGPNGETQYF

d_gene: NA
v_gene: TRBV27
j_gene: TRBJ2-7
abundance: NA
CDR3nt: TGTGCCAGCAGTTTACTTGCACCAACTAACGGCTACGAGCAGTACTTC
CDR3aa: CASSLLAPTNGYEQYF

d_gene: TRBD2
v_gene: TRBV9
j_gene: TRBJ2-2
abundance: NA
CDR3nt: TGTGCCAGCAGCGTACGCGGGGGTTGGCGGGGGACCCCGAACACCGGGGAGCTGTTTTTT
CDR3aa: CASSVRGGWRGTPNTGELFF

d_gene: NA
v_gene: TRBV10-3
j_gene: TRBJ1-1
abundance: few
CDR3nt: TGTGCCATCAGTGATGGCCGTGAAGCTTTCTTT
CDR3aa: CAISDGREAFF

d_gene: TRBD2
v_gene: TRBV27
j_gene: TRBJ2-3
abundance: many
CDR3nt: TGTGCCAGCAGTGTGACTAGCGGGGGCGGGGATACGCAGTATTTT
CDR3aa: CASSVTSGGGDTQYF

d_gene: NA
v_gene: TRBV10-3
j_gene: TRBJ1-2
abundance: NA
CDR3nt: TGTGCCATCAGTGAGTCCGGCAGGGTCAATGGCTACACCTTC
CDR3aa: CAISESGRVNGYTF

d_gene: NA
v_gene: TRBV2
j_gene: TRBJ1-6
abundance: NA
CDR3nt: TGTGCCAGCACCCCCGACGACGGGGGGCGTTCACCCCTCCACTTT
CDR3aa: CASTPDDGGRSPLHF

d_gene: TRBD1
v_gene: TRBV10-3
j_gene: TRBJ2-1
abundance: NA
CDR3nt: TGTGCCATCAGTGAGCGCGGGACAGGACGGGGACACTACAATGAGCAGTTCTTC
CDR3aa: CAISERGTGRGHYNEQFF

d_gene: TRBD1
v_gene: TRBV7-9
j_gene: TRBJ2-7
abundance: NA
CDR3nt: TGTGCCAGCAGCGCCACCGGGACAGGGGGCGAGCAGTACTTC
CDR3aa: CASSATGTGGEQYF

d_gene: NA
v_gene: TRBV5-6
j_gene: TRBJ2-3
abundance: NA
CDR3nt: TGTGCCAGCAGCTCCGACAGATATATCACAGATACGCAGTATTTT
CDR3aa: CASSSDRYITDTQYF

d_gene: TRBD1
v_gene: TRBV6-2/TRBV6-3
j_gene: TRBJ2-3
abundance: NA
CDR3nt: TGTGCCAGCAGTCATCCCGGGACAGTGGCTACAGATACGCAGTATTTT
CDR3aa: CASSHPGTVATDTQYF

d_gene: TRBD2
v_gene: TRBV3-1/TRBV3-2
j_gene: TRBJ2-7
abundance: few
CDR3nt: TGTGCCAGCAGCGTTTCCGGGACTAGCGGGGAGCAGTACTTC
CDR3aa: CASSVSGTSGEQYF

d_gene: TRBD1
v_gene: TRBV7-2
j_gene: TRBJ2-2
abundance: NA
CDR3nt: TGTGCCAGCAGCTTAGGAAGGACAGGGACCGGGGAGCTGTTTTTT
CDR3aa: CASSLGRTGTGELFF

d_gene: TRBD1
v_gene: TRBV28
j_gene: TRBJ1-4
abundance: NA
CDR3nt: TGTGCCAGCAGCCCTTACCAGGGGGCTGGGGAAAAACTGTTTTTT
CDR3aa: CASSPYQGAGEKLFF

d_gene: TRBD1
v_gene: TRBV28
j_gene: TRBJ2-7
abundance: NA
CDR3nt: TGTGCCAGCATGGTGAGGGGGCAAGGCGAGCAGTACTTC
CDR3aa: CASMVRGQGEQYF

d_gene: NA
v_gene: TRBV28
j_gene: TRBJ1-2
abundance: NA
CDR3nt: TGTGCCAGCGGCGAACTGCAGGTTCCCTATGGCTACACCTTC
CDR3aa: CASGELQVPYGYTF

d_gene: NA
v_gene: TRBV10-2
j_gene: TRBJ1-1
abundance: NA
CDR3nt: TGCGCCAGCAGTGAGGTGGTACAACCGAACACTGAAGCTTTCTTT
CDR3aa: CASSEVVQPNTEAFF

d_gene: NA
v_gene: TRBV4-3
j_gene: TRBJ2-7
abundance: NA
CDR3nt: TGCGCCAGCAGCCAAGACCGTCGCGAGCAGTACTTC
CDR3aa: CASSQDRREQYF